This TCR beta chain was captured in a study of cytomegalovirus exposure and HLA in healthy donors. The study's findings and limits: A later analysis linked a missense variant in DCLRE1C to the trimming of TCR beta V and J genes.

A multiplex PCR was run with 60 Vbeta primers and 13 Jbeta primers. Clones were sequenced by immunoSEQ multiplex PCR, and TCRdb holds only the in-frame ones, with some missing. The sample lists 150,000 to 200,000 clones, about 86% occurring once. As for this clone: Its antigen is undetermined.

The TCR comes from a woman aged 25-40 years in good health and CMV-seronegative. Sequenced input: PBMCs.

In nucleotides, the CDR3 is TGTGCCAGCAGCTCATCTAGCGGGAGAGATACGCAGTATTTT. This translates into CASSSSSGRDTQYF. The chain joins TRBV7-2 to TRBJ2-3; TRBD2 aligns across 10 bases. V gave up 4 bases and J gave up 5 bases; unmatched junction bases: 3. Germline V CDR1 and CDR2: SGHTA, FQGNSA. CDR3 length: 14 residues.